This TCR beta chain was sequenced during a study of vaccination effects on CD4 cells after COVID-19. Study overall: Samples were taken post-vaccine, and their median timing was 72 days after the second dose. Study-level findings and limits: From healthy vaccinees, only 1 of 255 vaccine-induced clones also reacted to common cold coronaviruses.

The method was immunoSEQ multiplex PCR; TCRdb's version includes in-frame clones alone and lacks a portion of them. This sample has roughly 70,000 clones; around 69% occur once, and the top ten carry roughly 1.6%. Before sequencing took place, the ViraFEST assay used viral peptide pools to expand antigen-specific CD4+ T cells. Culture lasted 10 days before CD4+ T cell isolation. Vaccine administered to participants consisted of two doses of either BNT162b2 or mRNA-1273. Having tested negative for nucleocapsid antibodies, the vaccine recipients showed no prior SARS-CoV-2 infection. Comments on this clone: Antigen unknown.

This TCR came from a human donor who received a COVID-19 vaccine. The sample consisted of CD4+ T cells from PBMCs cultured with HCoV-229E spike peptides, taken after COVID-19 vaccination.

This CDR3 is CASSLRGTNTGELFF. The CDR3 DNA reads as TGTGCCAGCAGCTTGAGGGGGACAAACACCGGGGAGCTGTTTTTT. This sequence joins TRBV7-9 and TRBJ2-2; weak D call: TRBD1 (6 bases). The V end lost 3 bases, the J end lost 2 bases, and 10 bases lay between the germline ends. The germline gives CDR1 SEHNR, CDR2 FQNEAQ (reference sequence). The CDR3 is 15 amino acids.